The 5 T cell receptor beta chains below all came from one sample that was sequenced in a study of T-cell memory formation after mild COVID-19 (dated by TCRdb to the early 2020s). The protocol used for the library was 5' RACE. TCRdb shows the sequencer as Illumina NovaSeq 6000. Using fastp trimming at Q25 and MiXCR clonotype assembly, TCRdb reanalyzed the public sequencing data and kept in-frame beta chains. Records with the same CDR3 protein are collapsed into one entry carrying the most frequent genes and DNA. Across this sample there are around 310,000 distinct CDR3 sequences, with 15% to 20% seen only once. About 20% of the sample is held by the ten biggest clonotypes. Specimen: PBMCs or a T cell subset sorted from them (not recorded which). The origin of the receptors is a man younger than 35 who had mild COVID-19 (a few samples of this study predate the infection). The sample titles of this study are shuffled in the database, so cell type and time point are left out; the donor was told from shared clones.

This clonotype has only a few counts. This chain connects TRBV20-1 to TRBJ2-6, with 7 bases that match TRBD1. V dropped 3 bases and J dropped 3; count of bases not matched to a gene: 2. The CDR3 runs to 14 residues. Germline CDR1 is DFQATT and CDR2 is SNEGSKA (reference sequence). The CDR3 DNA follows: TGCAGTGCTAGGGCAGGGGGTGGGGCCAACGTCCTGACTTTC. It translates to CSARAGGGANVLTF.

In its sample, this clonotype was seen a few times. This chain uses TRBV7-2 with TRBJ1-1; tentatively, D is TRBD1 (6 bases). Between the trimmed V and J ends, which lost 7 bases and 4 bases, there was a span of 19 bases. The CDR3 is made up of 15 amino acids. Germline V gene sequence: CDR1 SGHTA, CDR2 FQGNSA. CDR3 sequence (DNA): TGTGCCAGCATCCTGGTTTGGGGGCTCGGCACTGAAGCTTTCTTT. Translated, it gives CASILVWGLGTEAFF.

In DNA form, the CDR3 reads TGTGCCAGCAGTTCCGGACTAGCGCTGGAGCAGTACTTC. It codes for CASSSGLALEQYF. The chain links TRBV27 to TRBJ2-7, with 9 bases matching TRBD2. The germline gives CDR1 MNHEY, CDR2 SMNVEV (reference sequence). V shed 4 bases and J 7 bases; nucleotides not matched to a gene: 5. The CDR3 runs to 13 residues.

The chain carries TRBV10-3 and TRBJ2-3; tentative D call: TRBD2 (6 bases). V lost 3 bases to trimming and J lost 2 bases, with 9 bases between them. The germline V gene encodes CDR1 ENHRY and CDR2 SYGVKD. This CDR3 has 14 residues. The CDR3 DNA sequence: TGTGCCATCAGTGAAGGGCGGGACACAGATACGCAGTATTTT. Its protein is CAISEGRDTDTQYF.

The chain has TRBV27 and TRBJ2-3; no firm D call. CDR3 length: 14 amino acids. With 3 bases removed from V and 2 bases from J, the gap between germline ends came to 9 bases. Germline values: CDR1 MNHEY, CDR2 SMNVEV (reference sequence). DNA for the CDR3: TGTGCCAGCAGTTTGAAAGGGTTCACAGATACGCAGTATTTT. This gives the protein CASSLKGFTDTQYF.